Presented here are 31 T cell receptor beta chains from one specimen sequenced in a study of control samples from healthy donors and cancer patients. Sequencing was performed with immunoSEQ multiplex PCR; in TCRdb, only in-frame clones are kept and a portion is missing. The profile covers fewer than 120,000 clones, with roughly 88% appearing a single time and around 3.5% taken by the ten largest. The source material was PBMCs. These receptors were collected from a woman between 55 and 75 years old with lung cancer.

The chain has TRBV6-6 and TRBJ1-6; TRBD1 agrees at 9 bases. This CDR3 contains 15 residues. The germline V gene has CDR1 MNHNY and CDR2 SVGAGI (reference sequence). J was trimmed by 7 bases and V by 2 bases; bases with no gene match: 3. CDR3 bases: TGTGCCAGCAGTTACACCGGACAGGGGAATTCACCCCTCCACTTT. The encoded protein is CASSYTGQGNSPLHF.

This clone has more than one count but fewer than ten. The rearrangement links TRBV3-1 (or the pseudogene TRBV3-2) to TRBJ2-2; tentatively, D is TRBD2 (6 bases). V lost 0 bases and J lost 1, with 12 bases in between. The CDR3 spans 17 residues. Germline V CDR1 and CDR2: LGHDT, YNNKEL (reference sequence). DNA for the CDR3: TGTGCCAGCAGCCAAGAAGGGCAGCGGGTGAACACCGGGGAGCTGTTTTTT. This sequence encodes CASSQEGQRVNTGELFF.

This chain links TRBV6-5 with TRBJ1-5, with a tentative D call TRBD1 (5 bases). The CDR3 is made up of 12 amino acids. V lost 5 bases and J lost 6, with 8 bases in between. Germline V lookup: CDR1 MNHEY, CDR2 SVGAGI. The CDR3 here is CASSQGSQPQHF. The CDR3 bases are TGTGCCAGCAGTCAGGGCAGTCAGCCCCAGCATTTT.

As DNA, the CDR3 is TGTGCCAGCAGCCAACCCTCCGGGCGTTTTGAAGCTTTCTTT. It specifies CASSQPSGRFEAFF. The J gene is TRBJ1-1, the V gene TRBV3-1 (or the pseudogene TRBV3-2); no clear D gene. V gave up 2 bases and J gave up 7 bases, with 14 bases separating them. CDR1 and CDR2 (germline): LGHDT, YNNKEL (reference sequence). This CDR3 is built from 14 residues.

The chain couples TRBV5-1 to TRBJ2-6; no firm D call. This CDR3 contains 15 residues. Per the germline V gene, CDR1 is SGHRS and CDR2 is YFSETQ. V lost 1 base and J lost 0, with 5 bases in between. CDR3 sequence: CASSLSISGANVLTF. For the CDR3, the DNA is TGCGCCAGCAGCTTGTCTATCTCTGGGGCCAACGTCCTGACTTTC.

The CDR3 sequence: CASSYRQGSSQETQYF. In nucleotides, the CDR3 is TGTGCCAGCAGTTACCGCCAGGGGAGTTCCCAAGAGACCCAGTACTTC. V gene TRBV6-6 combines with J gene TRBJ2-5; a possible D gene is TRBD1 (6 bases). V lost 2 bases and J lost 1, with 14 bases in between. Germline values: CDR1 MNHNY, CDR2 SVGAGI (reference sequence). This CDR3 is 16 amino acids long.

The chain links TRBV27 to TRBJ2-1; possibly TRBD2 for D (5 bases). This CDR3 has 15 amino acids. Germline V gene data show CDR1 as MNHEY and CDR2 as SMNVEV (reference sequence). Trimming took 6 bases from V and 7 from J, leaving 19 bases between them. CDR3 region: CASSFTPLRGNEQFF. The DNA of the CDR3 is TGTGCCAGCAGCTTCACGCCGCTTAGAGGGAATGAGCAGTTCTTC.

The chain recombines TRBV10-3 with TRBJ2-7; weak D call: TRBD1 (5 bases). The germline gives CDR1 ENHRY, CDR2 SYGVKD. Trimming removed 3 bases from V and 2 bases from J, with 8 bases in between. This CDR3 region has 13 residues. The CDR3, as DNA: TGTGCCATCAGTGAATGGACAACCTACGAGCAGTACTTC. It encodes CAISEWTTYEQYF.

A few counts support this clone. V usage is TRBV5-1 and J usage is TRBJ2-7; the D gene is possibly TRBD2 (5 bases). Germline V CDR1 and CDR2: SGHRS, YFSETQ. V was cut by 4 bases and J by 4 bases, with 12 bases left in between. The CDR3 loop spans 13 amino acids. CDR3 DNA: TGCGCCAGCAGCAGTATCTCGGGGTACGAGCAGTACTTC. As protein: CASSSISGYEQYF. Full variable domain (outside the CDR3, taken from reference TRBV5-1 and TRBJ2-7): KAGVTQTPRYLIKTRGQQVTLSCSPISGHRSVSWYQQTPGQGLQFLFEYFSETQRNKGNFPGRFSGRQFSNSRSEMNVSTLELGDSALYLCASSSISGYEQYFGPGTRLTVT.

This clone was detected only once. The V call is TRBV10-3, the J call TRBJ1-2, with 8 bases identical to TRBD1. With V trimmed by 6 bases and J by 5 bases, 8 bases remained unmatched. From germline, CDR1 is ENHRY and CDR2 SYGVKD. The CDR3 totals 14 residues. The CDR3 is CAIRGTGETYGYTF. The CDR3 bases are TGTGCCATCAGGGGGACAGGCGAGACGTATGGCTACACCTTC.

V usage is TRBV25-1 and J usage is TRBJ1-2; D uncertain. Trimming stripped 0 bases from V and 8 bases from J, with 10 bases between. This CDR3 region has 13 residues. Germline V gene data show CDR1 as MGHDK and CDR2 as SYGVNS. The DNA of the CDR3 is TGTGCCAGCAGTGAATATGAGAGAGGGGGCTACACCTTC. This translates into CASSEYERGGYTF.

The V and J genes are TRBV14 and TRBJ1-1; D gene ambiguous. V was shortened by 4 bases and J by 4 bases, with 10 bases between the two germline ends. Per the germline V gene, CDR1 is SGHDN and CDR2 is FVKESK. The CDR3 contains 13 residues. CDR3 bases: TGTGCCAGCAGCCTGTTGGGAGGCACTGAAGCTTTCTTT. Translated: CASSLLGGTEAFF.

In this sample, this clone turned up a few times. This sequence joins TRBV5-4 and TRBJ1-5; D is unresolved. Germline assignment: CDR1 SGHNT and CDR2 YYREEE (reference sequence). Trimming took 4 bases from V and 5 from J, leaving 7 bases between them. The CDR3 is 12 amino acids. This chain's CDR3 is CASSLDDQPQHF. The CDR3 region has the DNA TGTGCCAGCAGCCTAGACGATCAGCCCCAGCATTTT.

This chain joins TRBV7-6 and TRBJ2-2, with 7 bases aligning to TRBD2. The CDR3 totals 13 residues. Losses at the gene ends were 1 base for V and 7 bases for J; bases not matched to a gene: 0. The germline CDR1 and CDR2 sequences are SGHVS and FNYEAQ. CDR3 region: CASSLGEGGELFF. Written as DNA, the CDR3 is TGTGCCAGCAGCTTAGGGGAGGGCGGGGAGCTGTTTTTT.

This rearrangement joins TRBV19 to TRBJ1-2; D remains ambiguous. The CDR3 is 16 residues long. Germline V gene data show CDR1 as LNHDA and CDR2 as SQIVND (reference sequence). V was clipped by 3 bases and J by 8 bases, with 22 bases between them. CDR3 sequence reads: CASSMVSATSLDGYTF. The DNA for the CDR3 is TGTGCCAGTAGTATGGTTTCGGCCACCTCCCTCGACGGCTACACCTTC.

The chain joins TRBV6-5 to TRBJ1-6; 8 bases line up with TRBD1. The junction had 13 bases not matched to a gene; V was cut back by 8 bases and J by 10 bases. The germline V gene encodes CDR1 MNHEY and CDR2 SVGAGI. The CDR3 is 15 amino acids. CDR3 residues: CASETGRQGSSPLHF. The CDR3 nucleotides read TGTGCCAGCGAAACGGGGAGACAGGGGTCCTCACCCCTCCACTTT.

J is TRBJ2-3 and V is TRBV11-1; possible D gene TRBD1, 5 bases. Looked up from germline, CDR1 is SGHAT and CDR2 is FQDESV (reference sequence). CDR3 length equals 15 residues. V dropped 1 base and J dropped 5 bases, with 13 bases sitting between them. The DNA for the CDR3 is TGTGCCAGCAGCTTAGTTTGGGGCCTGGAAGATACGCAGTATTTT. Translation: CASSLVWGLEDTQYF. The full variable domain, in which reference TRBV11-1 and TRBJ2-3 provide the parts outside the CDR3, is EAEVAQSPRYKITEKSQAVAFWCDPISGHATLYWYRQILGQGPELLVQFQDESVVDDSQLPKDRFSAERLKGVDSTLKIQPAELGDSAMYLCASSLVWGLEDTQYFGPGTRLTVL.

This chain uses TRBV9 with TRBJ2-1; D is unresolved. Germline CDR1 SGDLS, CDR2 YYNGEE. There are 16 residues in the CDR3. V lost 0 bases and J 0 bases, leaving 10 bases between the germline ends. The CDR3: CASSVAQQSSYNEQFF. The DNA for the CDR3 is TGTGCCAGCAGCGTAGCCCAACAAAGCTCCTACAATGAGCAGTTCTTC.

Comment on this clone: In the same sample, other DNA sequences code for this CDR3. V gene TRBV7-3 combines with J gene TRBJ2-1, with 9 nucleotides matching TRBD1. The germline gives CDR1 SGHTA, CDR2 FQGTGA. Trimming cost V 5 bases and J 4 bases; bases outside gene matches: 3. There are 14 residues in the CDR3. The CDR3 DNA reads as TGTGCCAGCAGCCCCGGGACAGGGTACAATGAGCAGTTCTTC. As protein: CASSPGTGYNEQFF.

The J gene is TRBJ2-1, the V gene TRBV18, with TRBD2 matching over 9 bases. Germline CDR1 and CDR2: KGHSH and LQKENI. Trimming removed 6 bases from V and 4 bases from J; junction bases left unmatched: 7. The CDR3 runs to 15 residues. DNA of the CDR3: TGTGCCAGCTCTCAAGCGGGGGGCTCTTACAATGAGCAGTTCTTC. Its translation is CASSQAGGSYNEQFF.

The rearrangement links TRBV19 to TRBJ1-5; 7 bases agree with TRBD1. The CDR3 has 14 amino acids. Looked up from germline, CDR1 is LNHDA and CDR2 is SQIVND (reference sequence). The V gene end was trimmed by 4 bases and the J gene end by 7 bases; junction bases not matched to a gene: 7. Here the CDR3 reads CASSKGAETQPQHF. CDR3 in DNA: TGTGCCAGTAGTAAGGGGGCCGAGACGCAGCCCCAGCATTTT. Full variable domain (remainder filled in from reference TRBV19 and TRBJ1-5): DGGITQSPKYLFRKEGQNVTLSCEQNLNHDAMYWYRQDPGQGLRLIYYSQIVNDFQKGDIAEGYSVSREKKESFPLTVTSAQKNPTAFYLCASSKGAETQPQHFGDGTRLSIL.

The chain recombines TRBV6-2 or TRBV6-3 with TRBJ1-1; D unclear. V was shortened by 2 bases and J by 8 bases, with 6 bases between the two germline ends. The V gene's germline CDR1 is MNHEY and CDR2 SVGEGT. This CDR3 is built from 11 residues. The CDR3: CASSYTAEAFF. CDR3 coding DNA: TGTGCCAGCAGTTACACAGCCGAAGCTTTCTTT.

This clone came up a few times. This rearrangement joins TRBV27 to TRBJ1-6; 10 bases map to TRBD1. V was pared by 4 bases and J by 10 bases, with 4 bases of the junction left unmatched. Germline V gene data show CDR1 as MNHEY and CDR2 as SMNVEV (reference sequence). The CDR3 length is 14 residues. CDR3 sequence reads: CASSSGTGESPLHF. The CDR3 DNA is TGTGCCAGCAGTTCCGGGACAGGGGAATCACCCCTCCACTTT.

This clone has just one count. The V call is TRBV7-3, the J call TRBJ2-5; weak D call: TRBD2 (5 bases). Germline CDR1 SGHTA, CDR2 FQGTGA. Trimming cost V 3 bases and J 2 bases, with 19 bases left between them. The CDR3 runs 17 residues. CDR3 in DNA: TGTGCCAGCAGCTTGCTTGGGCTACGAGGGCTACAAGAGACCCAGTACTTC. Its translation: CASSLLGLRGLQETQYF.

This chain connects TRBV11-2 to TRBJ1-1; D gene ambiguous. V shed 1 base and J shed 2 bases, with 8 bases lying between them. This CDR3 is built from 14 residues. Germline values: CDR1 SGHAT, CDR2 FQNNGV. The CDR3 reads CASSLAQSNTEAFF. The DNA of the CDR3 is TGTGCCAGCAGCTTAGCTCAGAGTAACACTGAAGCTTTCTTT.

J is TRBJ1-1 and V is TRBV25-1, with D unresolved. Germline V lookup: CDR1 MGHDK, CDR2 SYGVNS. Trimming took 6 bases from V and 3 from J, leaving 14 bases between them. The CDR3 length is 14 residues. The CDR3 protein is CASSLEGLDTEAFF. DNA for the CDR3: TGTGCCAGCAGCTTGGAGGGTTTAGACACTGAAGCTTTCTTT.

This clone was seen a single time. The chain carries TRBV20-1 and TRBJ1-2; D remains ambiguous. CDR3 size: 11 residues. Germline loops: CDR1 DFQATT, CDR2 SNEGSKA (reference sequence). V was clipped by 5 bases and J by 4 bases, with 8 bases between them. The CDR3 DNA reads as TGCAGTGCTCGACGGTCCTATGGCTACACCTTC. Translating it yields CSARRSYGYTF.

V and J are TRBV4-3 and TRBJ2-7, with D possibly being TRBD1 or TRBD2 (5 bases each). This CDR3 contains 14 residues. Looked up from germline, CDR1 is LGHNA and CDR2 is YSLEER. V was cut by 4 bases and J by 4 bases, with 14 bases left in between. This CDR3 reads CASSPRLGVYEQYF. In DNA, the CDR3 is TGCGCCAGCAGCCCAAGACTGGGGGTATACGAGCAGTACTTC.

The chain joins TRBV6-5 to TRBJ1-2; the D is unclear. This CDR3 region has 14 residues. The germline V gene encodes CDR1 MNHEY and CDR2 SVGAGI. Between the trimmed V and J ends, which lost 0 bases and 1 base, there was a span of 6 bases. CDR3 sequence (DNA): TGTGCCAGCAGTTACTCGATCGGTAACTATGGCTACACCTTC. Protein: CASSYSIGNYGYTF.

This chain uses TRBV5-4 with TRBJ2-7, with 14 positions matching TRBD2. Germline trimming cut 4 bases from V and 4 bases from J; bases unmatched to any gene: 7. The CDR3 totals 16 residues. Germline V gene lookup returns CDR1 SGHNT and CDR2 YYREEE (reference sequence). For the CDR3, the DNA is TGTGCCAGCAGCGCAGGGACTAGCGGGAGTCAGTACGAGCAGTACTTC. This codes for CASSAGTSGSQYEQYF.

Notes on this clone: An end of the junction does not agree with germline; a read error may underlie this. This sequence joins TRBV7-7 and TRBJ2-2, with no clear D. This CDR3 comprises 14 residues. From germline, CDR1 is SSHAT and CDR2 FNYEAQ (reference sequence). CDR3 nucleotide sequence: TGTGCTAGCAGCCCCAAGGGTGACACCGGGGAGCTGTTTTTT. Protein product: CASSPKGDTGELFF.